A single sample is the source of the 20 T cell receptor beta chains below, sequenced in a study of CD8+ T cells in alopecia areata. Extracted RNA was reverse transcribed into cDNA, the sequencing template. The data were produced by immunoSEQ multiplex PCR, yet TCRdb's version contains in-frame clones alone and is incomplete. The table has around 140,000 clones, 86% seen once. Sample treatment: oral pan-JAK inhibitor, 5-10 mg twice daily. This specimen consisted of CD8+ T cells sorted from blood, obtained at week 4, from a patient treated with tofacitinib. These receptors were taken from a human donor with alopecia areata.

This clone was observed a handful of times. The chain employs TRBV29-1 and TRBJ2-7; the D is unclear. The CDR3 runs 13 residues. V was cut by 3 bases and J by 5 bases, with 14 bases left in between. CDR1 and CDR2 from the germline V gene are SQVTM and ANQGSEA. Here the CDR3 reads CSVESDAPDEQYF. Written as DNA, the CDR3 is TGCAGCGTTGAGTCGGACGCCCCGGACGAGCAGTACTTC.

The DNA for the CDR3 is TGTGCCAGCAGCGGAGGGACTAGCGGCACAGATACGCAGTATTTT. Protein sequence: CASSGGTSGTDTQYF. V and J are TRBV7-3 and TRBJ2-3; 10 bases align to TRBD2. From germline, CDR1 is SGHTA and CDR2 FQGTGA. The V gene end was trimmed by 5 bases and the J gene end by 1 base; junction bases not matched to a gene: 3. This CDR3 is 15 amino acids long.

This clone appeared once. This chain links TRBV30 with TRBJ2-1; D unresolved. Germline V gene data show CDR1 as GTSNPN and CDR2 as SVGIG (reference sequence). The CDR3 covers 14 residues. With 0 bases removed from V and 4 bases from J, the gap between germline ends came to 10 bases. CDR3 in amino acids: CAWSVRSDYNEQFF. The DNA of the CDR3 is TGTGCCTGGAGTGTACGGTCTGATTACAATGAGCAGTTCTTC.

The V call is TRBV9, the J call TRBJ2-7; the D is unclear. The germline CDR1 and CDR2 sequences are SGDLS and YYNGEE. This CDR3 is built from 12 residues. V lost 3 bases and J 0 bases, leaving 4 bases between the germline ends. The CDR3 nucleotides read TGTGCCAGCAGCGCCACCTCCTACGAGCAGTACTTC. Encoded protein: CASSATSYEQYF.

This clone was detected a few times. This rearrangement joins TRBV7-9 to TRBJ2-7; D is unresolved. Germline V gene data show CDR1 as SEHNR and CDR2 as FQNEAQ (reference sequence). V shed 4 bases and J shed 0 bases, with 10 bases lying between them. This CDR3 is built from 14 residues. The CDR3 DNA follows: TGTGCCAGCAGCTCCCGTGAAGCCTCCTACGAGCAGTACTTC. This sequence encodes CASSSREASYEQYF.

Here the CDR3 reads CASSRSVNNEQFF. The CDR3 DNA follows: TGTGCCAGCAGTCGGAGCGTGAACAATGAGCAGTTCTTC. V and J are TRBV25-1 and TRBJ2-1; D unclear. The V end lost 5 bases, the J end lost 5 bases, and 10 bases lay between the germline ends. Per the germline V gene, CDR1 is MGHDK and CDR2 is SYGVNS. There are 13 residues in the CDR3.

V usage is TRBV27 and J usage is TRBJ2-2, with D tentatively TRBD1 (6 bases). CDR3 size: 15 residues. With 3 bases removed from V and 1 base from J, the gap between germline ends came to 9 bases. CDR1 is MNHEY and CDR2 is SMNVEV in the germline V gene (reference sequence). CDR3 sequence: CASSFTTGNTGELFF. CDR3 coding DNA: TGTGCCAGCAGTTTCACGACAGGGAACACCGGGGAGCTGTTTTTT.

Only one count was recorded for this clone. CDR3 region: CASSWTSGDSYNEQFF. DNA of the CDR3: TGCGCCAGCAGCTGGACTAGCGGAGATTCCTACAATGAGCAGTTCTTC. The chain has TRBV5-1 and TRBJ2-1; 10 positions agree with TRBD2. This CDR3 comprises 16 residues. The trim removed 3 bases at V and 1 base at J, leaving 4 bases unmatched. Germline V gene data show CDR1 as SGHRS and CDR2 as YFSETQ.

The chain joins TRBV30 to TRBJ2-1, with a tentative D call TRBD2 (5 bases). V lost 1 base to trimming and J lost 12 bases, with 7 bases between them. Germline V gene data show CDR1 as GTSNPN and CDR2 as SVGIG (reference sequence). The CDR3 length is 10 residues. The CDR3 DNA is TGTGCCTGGAGTGGGGCGGGGCAGTTCTTC. Translated: CAWSGAGQFF.

The rearrangement links TRBV29-1 to TRBJ2-5; 10 bases agree with TRBD2. J lost 2 bases, V lost 4 bases, and 4 bases had no gene match. CDR1 and CDR2 (germline): SQVTM, ANQGSEA. The CDR3 totals 14 residues. In DNA form, the CDR3 reads TGCAGCGTTGGACTAGCGGGCCCGCAAGAGACCCAGTACTTC. It encodes CSVGLAGPQETQYF.

The rearrangement joins TRBV5-6 to TRBJ1-1, with a possible D match to TRBD1 (6 bases). The germline CDR1 and CDR2 sequences are SGHDT and YYEEEE. Between the trimmed V and J ends, which lost 1 base and 8 bases, there was a span of 9 bases. The CDR3 extends over 12 amino acids. In nucleotides, the CDR3 is TGTGCCAGCAGCTTGATACAGGGAGAAGCTTTCTTT. Translated, it gives CASSLIQGEAFF.

This sequence joins TRBV5-1 and TRBJ1-2, with 7 positions matching TRBD1. Germline V gene sequence: CDR1 SGHRS, CDR2 YFSETQ. With 2 bases clipped from V and 1 base from J, the junction kept 2 bases outside the gene matches. The CDR3 is 14 residues long. Here the CDR3 DNA reads TGCGCCAGCAGCTTTGGGACAGATAACTATGGCTACACCTTC. Its protein is CASSFGTDNYGYTF. The entire variable domain, with the rest obtained from reference TRBV5-1 and TRBJ1-2, is as follows: KAGVTQTPRYLIKTRGQQVTLSCSPISGHRSVSWYQQTPGQGLQFLFEYFSETQRNKGNFPGRFSGRQFSNSRSEMNVSTLELGDSALYLCASSFGTDNYGYTFGSGTRLTVV.

The genes are TRBV2 and TRBJ2-2; a possible D gene is TRBD2 (6 bases). Trimming took off 3 bases at V and 4 bases at J, with 12 bases between the two ends. Germline V gives CDR1 SNHLY, CDR2 FYNNEI. The CDR3 runs to 15 residues. The CDR3: CASSECGACTGELFF. Written as DNA, the CDR3 is TGTGCCAGCAGTGAGTGCGGGGCCTGCACCGGGGAGCTGTTTTTT.

The CDR3 region has the DNA TGTGCCAGCAATCCCCCCAGGACCACAGATACGCAGTATTTT. Translating gives CASNPPRTTDTQYF. The rearrangement uses TRBV27 and TRBJ2-3; no definite D call. V lost 7 bases and J 2 bases, leaving 13 bases between the germline ends. Germline values: CDR1 MNHEY, CDR2 SMNVEV (reference sequence). The CDR3 consists of 14 residues.

The chain's CDR3 is CASSLPEPAEAFF. The CDR3 DNA reads TGTGCCAGCAGCTTGCCCGAGCCAGCTGAAGCTTTCTTT. The rearrangement joins TRBV5-4 to TRBJ1-1; no definite D call. This CDR3 comprises 13 residues. Trimming took 1 base from V and 6 from J, leaving 10 bases between them. The germline V gene has CDR1 SGHNT and CDR2 YYREEE (reference sequence).

The chain has TRBV7-6 and TRBJ2-7, with 13 bases identical to TRBD2. Trimming removed 5 bases from V and 1 base from J; junction bases left unmatched: 5. CDR3 length equals 16 residues. The germline gives CDR1 SGHVS, CDR2 FNYEAQ. The CDR3 protein is CASSPLLAGGSYEQYF. CDR3 nucleotide sequence: TGTGCCAGCAGCCCCCTACTAGCGGGGGGGTCCTACGAGCAGTACTTC.

The chain has TRBV27 and TRBJ2-1; no reliable D call. V was shortened by 1 base and J by 6 bases, with 7 bases between the two germline ends. The CDR3 has 13 amino acids. Germline V gene data show CDR1 as MNHEY and CDR2 as SMNVEV (reference sequence). The CDR3 DNA reads TGTGCCAGCAGTTTATACGCTAGCAATGAGCAGTTCTTC. Residues: CASSLYASNEQFF.

This clone appeared once. The chain couples TRBV4-1 to TRBJ2-1; 7 nucleotides match TRBD2. Per germline, CDR1 MGHRA and CDR2 YSYEKL. The length of the CDR3 is 14 residues. Trimming at V came to 1 base and at J to 4 bases, leaving 1 base not matched to a gene. The CDR3: CASSQGGGYNEQFF. The CDR3 bases are TGCGCCAGCAGCCAAGGGGGGGGGTACAATGAGCAGTTCTTC.

The genes are TRBV12-5 and TRBJ2-1; 9 nucleotides align to TRBD2. Germline V gives CDR1 LGHNT, CDR2 FRNRAP. The CDR3 length is 13 residues. Germline trimming cut 6 bases from V and 4 bases from J; bases unmatched to any gene: 1. CDR3 region: CASGTSGYNEQFF. CDR3 DNA sequence: TGTGCTAGTGGGACTAGCGGATACAATGAGCAGTTCTTC. The entire variable domain, with the rest obtained from reference TRBV12-5 and TRBJ2-1, is as follows: DARVTQTPRHKVTEMGQEVTMRCQPILGHNTVFWYRQTMMQGLELLAYFRNRAPLDDSGMPKDRFSAEMPDATLATLKIQPSEPRDSAVYFCASGTSGYNEQFFGPGTRLTVL.

The sample holds one count of this clone. The chain is built from TRBV11-2 and TRBJ1-1; TRBD1 is a possible D gene (6 bases). Germline V gene lookup returns CDR1 SGHAT and CDR2 FQNNGV. The CDR3 has 18 residues. Between the trimmed V and J ends, which lost 0 bases and 6 bases, there was a span of 23 bases. The CDR3 region has the DNA TGTGCCAGCAGCTTAGATCGGTGGGGGGGCCCAACTAACCCTGAAGCTTTCTTT. The encoded protein is CASSLDRWGGPTNPEAFF. Full variable domain (missing parts from reference TRBV11-2 and TRBJ1-1): EAGVAQSPRYKIIEKRQSVAFWCNPISGHATLYWYQQILGQGPKLLIQFQNNGVVDDSQLPKDRFSAERLKGVDSTLKIQPAKLEDSAVYLCASSLDRWGGPTNPEAFFGQGTRLTVV.